Listed below are T cell receptor beta chains from one sample, sequenced in a study of regulatory T cells in long-lasting Graves disease. TCRdb itself ran the multiplex PCR reads through MiXCR, one entry per CDR3 protein. The sample lists some 280,000 distinct CDR3 sequences; under 25% were seen once. Sequences were derived from peripheral blood mononuclear cells (PBMCs), sampled when the disease was refractory, from a patient treated with antithyroid drugs. The receptor source for this set is a female donor with Graves disease. CDR3s include the opening cysteine and the closing phenylalanine or tryptophan. D genes are given only for firm matches. Clone size is not always given. Where it is, it says once, few, many or a class for expanded clones.

clone_size j_call d_call v_call cdr3_nt cdr3_aa
few TRBJ2-3 NA TRBV28 TGTGCCAGCCGAGGCAGGGCCCCCGGAACAGATACGCAGTATTTT CASRGRAPGTDTQYF
many TRBJ2-5 NA TRBV7-9 TGTGCCAGCAGCTTTCTTACTGCGCCAGCCGCGGTGGAGACCCAGTACTTC CASSFLTAPAAVETQYF
few TRBJ1-1 TRBD1 TRBV3-1 TGTGCCAGCAGCTTCCACGGACAGGGCTTTACTGAAGCTTTCTTT CASSFHGQGFTEAFF
few TRBJ2-2 TRBD1 TRBV10-3 TGTGCCATCAGCAAGGGACAGGGACACACCGGGGAGCTGTTTTTT CAISKGQGHTGELFF
few TRBJ2-5 NA TRBV28 TGTGCCAGCAGGGCACGAGATAATTACGAGACCCAGTACTTC CASRARDNYETQYF
few TRBJ1-1 NA TRBV19 TGTGCCAGTAGCCATCGTGGGGGCAGCTCGGGCACTGAAGCTTTCTTT CASSHRGGSSGTEAFF
NA TRBJ2-7 TRBD2 TRBV7-9 TGTGCCAGCAGCTCAGGCGGGACTAGCGGACTTGACTCCTACGAGCAGTACTTC CASSSGGTSGLDSYEQYF
many TRBJ1-2 TRBD1 TRBV27 TGTGCCAGCAGTTTGACAGGGGAGCTCCACTATGGCTACACCTTC CASSLTGELHYGYTF
NA TRBJ2-7 NA TRBV27 TGTGCCAGCAGATCCGTTCCTAGCCCATTTAGGTCCTACGAGCAGTACTTC CASRSVPSPFRSYEQYF
many TRBJ2-7 NA TRBV29-1 TGCAGCGTTGTAACGGACAACTCGTACGAGCAGTACTTC CSVVTDNSYEQYF
many TRBJ2-2 NA TRBV2 TGTGCCAGCAGTGTTTTTAGTGTAGGGAACACCGGGGAGCTGTTTTTT CASSVFSVGNTGELFF
many TRBJ1-2 TRBD1 TRBV20-1 TGCAGTGCTGCTAACGACAGGGTACACTATGGCTACACCTTC CSAANDRVHYGYTF
NA TRBJ1-3 NA TRBV20-1 TGCAGTGCTAGAGTGGGGGTGGAAAACACCATATATTTT CSARVGVENTIYF
NA TRBJ2-2 NA TRBV6-2/TRBV6-3 TGTGCCAGCCTAAGAGACAGCACGAACACCGGGGAGCTGTTTTTT CASLRDSTNTGELFF
few TRBJ2-5 TRBD1 TRBV7-9 TGTGCCAGCAGCAGATGGGACAGCCAAGAGACCCAGTACTTC CASSRWDSQETQYF
NA TRBJ2-7 TRBD1 TRBV20-1 TGCAGTGGGATACCGGGACAGGGGGACTACGAGCAGTACTTC CSGIPGQGDYEQYF
few TRBJ2-1 NA TRBV5-5 TGTGCCAGCAGTGAACAGGATTACAATGAGCAGTTCTTC CASSEQDYNEQFF
many TRBJ2-7 NA TRBV6-2/TRBV6-3 TGTGCCAGCAGCTCGCCCCTTTCCTACGAGCAGTACTTC CASSSPLSYEQYF
many TRBJ2-2 TRBD2 TRBV28 TGTGCCAGCAGCCGGGGACTAGCGAATACCGGGGAGCTGTTTTTT CASSRGLANTGELFF
few TRBJ1-2 TRBD1 TRBV6-5 TGTGCCAGCAGTTACACCGACAGGGCTGGCTACACCTTC CASSYTDRAGYTF
few TRBJ1-6 TRBD1 TRBV6-5 TGTGCCAGCAGTTACTCTGGACAGGGCTATTCACCCCTCCACTTT CASSYSGQGYSPLHF
many TRBJ1-5 NA TRBV28 TGTGCCAGCAGTCCCATTAATCAGCCCCAGCATTTT CASSPINQPQHF
NA TRBJ2-1 NA TRBV28 TGTGCCAGCAGTTTAGGCTATCAAGTGTACAATGAGCAGTTCTTC CASSLGYQVYNEQFF
many TRBJ2-7 TRBD2 TRBV6-5 TGTGCCAGCAGTTCCCCCACTAGCGGGAGGGACTACGAGCAGTACTTC CASSSPTSGRDYEQYF
NA TRBJ1-6 TRBD1 TRBV4-3 TGCGCCAGCAGCCAAGATCTGGGGCAGGGGGCGTCACCCCTCCACTTT CASSQDLGQGASPLHF
NA TRBJ1-2 TRBD1 TRBV19 TGTGCCAGTAGTATTAACAGGGGATATGGCTACACCTTC CASSINRGYGYTF
few TRBJ2-7 NA TRBV6-1 TGTGCCAGCAGAACAGGGATCGAGCAGTACTTC CASRTGIEQYF
many TRBJ1-1 TRBD1 TRBV3-1 TGTGCCAGCAGCCTGGACAGGGTGTCTGAAGCTTTCTTT CASSLDRVSEAFF
few TRBJ2-3 TRBD1 TRBV7-2 TGTGCCAGCAGCCCGCCATCCGCAGGGGGATTTGGCACAGATACGCAGTATTTT CASSPPSAGGFGTDTQYF
NA TRBJ2-2 TRBD2 TRBV20-1 TGCAGTGCTAATAGCGCTGGAGCGGGAGGGCTCACCGGGGAGCTGTTTTTT CSANSAGAGGLTGELFF
many TRBJ1-4 TRBD1 TRBV6-5 TGTGCCAGCAGTTATTTCAGCGGACAGGCTCTCGCCAAACTGTTTTTT CASSYFSGQALAKLFF